This T cell receptor (beta chain) stems from a study of regulatory T cells in long-lasting Graves disease. Described time point: newly diagnosed GD, antithyroid drugs for less than 3 months. Following extraction of RNA from PBMCs, that RNA was used to make the TCR library. V lost 5 bases and J lost 7; bases outside the gene matches: 13. The CDR3 loop spans 16 amino acids. Relying on iRepertoire HTBI primers and Arm-PCR of CDR3 regions, the team built TCR beta libraries. A single record per CDR3 protein comes from TCRdb applying MiXCR to the multiplex PCR reads. Of hundreds of thousands of distinct CDR3 sequences in the sample, around 16% were seen once.

The material was peripheral blood mononuclear cells (PBMCs), obtained at new diagnosis, from a patient treated with antithyroid drugs. The clonotype originates from a female donor with Graves disease. The chain employs TRBV12-3 or TRBV12-4 and TRBJ1-4, with TRBD1 identical over 7 bases. CDR3 loop: CASSITGAGIGEKLFF. The CDR3 bases are TGTGCCAGCAGTATCACAGGGGCGGGTATTGGTGAAAAACTGTTTTTT.